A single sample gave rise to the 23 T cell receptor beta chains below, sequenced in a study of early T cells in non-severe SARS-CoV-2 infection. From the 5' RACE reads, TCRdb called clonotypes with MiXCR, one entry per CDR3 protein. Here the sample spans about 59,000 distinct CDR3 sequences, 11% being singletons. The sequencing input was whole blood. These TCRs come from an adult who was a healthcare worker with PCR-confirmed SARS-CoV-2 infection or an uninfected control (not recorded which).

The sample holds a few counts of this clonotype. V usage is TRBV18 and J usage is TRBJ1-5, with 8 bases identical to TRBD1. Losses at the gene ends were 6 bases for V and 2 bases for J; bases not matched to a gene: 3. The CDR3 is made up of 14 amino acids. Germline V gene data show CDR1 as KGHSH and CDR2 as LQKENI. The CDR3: CASSQGAGNQPQHF. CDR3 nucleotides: TGTGCCAGCTCGCAGGGGGCTGGCAATCAGCCCCAGCATTTT.

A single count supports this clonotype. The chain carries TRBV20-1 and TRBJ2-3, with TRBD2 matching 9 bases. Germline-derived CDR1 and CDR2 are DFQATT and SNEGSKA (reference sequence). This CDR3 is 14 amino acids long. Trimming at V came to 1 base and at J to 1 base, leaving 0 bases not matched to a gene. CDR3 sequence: CSARGGGGTDTQYF. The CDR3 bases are TGCAGTGCTAGAGGCGGGGGGGGCACAGATACGCAGTATTTT.

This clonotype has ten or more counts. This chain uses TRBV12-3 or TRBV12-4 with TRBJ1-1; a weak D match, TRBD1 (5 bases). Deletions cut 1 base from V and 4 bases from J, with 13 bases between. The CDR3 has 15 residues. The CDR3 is CASSLEAAGATEAFF. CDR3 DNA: TGTGCCAGCAGTTTAGAGGCAGCCGGGGCCACTGAAGCTTTCTTT.

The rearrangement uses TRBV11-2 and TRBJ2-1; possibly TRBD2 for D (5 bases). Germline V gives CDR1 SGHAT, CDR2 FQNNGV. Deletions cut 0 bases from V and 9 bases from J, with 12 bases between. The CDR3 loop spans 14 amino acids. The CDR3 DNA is TGTGCCAGCAGCTTAGATCGGAGGATTTCTGAGCAGTTCTTC. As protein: CASSLDRRISEQFF.

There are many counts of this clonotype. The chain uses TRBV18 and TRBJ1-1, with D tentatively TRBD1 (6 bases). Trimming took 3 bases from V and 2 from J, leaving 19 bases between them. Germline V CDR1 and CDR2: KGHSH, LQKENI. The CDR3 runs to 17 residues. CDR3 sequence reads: CASSPFPGQRGNTEAFF. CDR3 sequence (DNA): TGTGCCAGCTCACCTTTCCCGGGACAAAGGGGAAACACTGAAGCTTTCTTT. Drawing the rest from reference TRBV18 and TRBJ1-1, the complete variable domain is NAGVMQNPRHLVRRRGQEARLRCSPMKGHSHVYWYRQLPEEGLKFMVYLQKENIIDESGMPKERFSAEFPKEGPSILRIQQVVRGDSAAYFCASSPFPGQRGNTEAFFGQGTRLTVV.

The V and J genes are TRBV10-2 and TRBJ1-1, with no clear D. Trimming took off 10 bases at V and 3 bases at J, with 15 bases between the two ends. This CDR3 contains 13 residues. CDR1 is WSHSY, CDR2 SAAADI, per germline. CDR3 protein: CATALVGDTEAFF. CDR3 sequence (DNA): TGCGCCACCGCCCTGGTTGGGGACACTGAAGCTTTCTTT.

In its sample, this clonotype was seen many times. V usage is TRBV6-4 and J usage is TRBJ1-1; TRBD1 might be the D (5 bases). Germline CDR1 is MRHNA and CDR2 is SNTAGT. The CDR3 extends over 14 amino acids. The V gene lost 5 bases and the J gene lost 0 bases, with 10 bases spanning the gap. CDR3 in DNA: TGTGCCAGCAGTCAAACAGGATTGAACACTGAAGCTTTCTTT. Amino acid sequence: CASSQTGLNTEAFF.

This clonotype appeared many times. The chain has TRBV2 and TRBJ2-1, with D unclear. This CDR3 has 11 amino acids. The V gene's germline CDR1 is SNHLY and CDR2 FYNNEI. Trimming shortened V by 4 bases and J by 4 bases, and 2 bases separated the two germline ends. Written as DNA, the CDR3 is TGTGCCAGCAGTGGATACAATGAGCAGTTCTTC. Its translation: CASSGYNEQFF.

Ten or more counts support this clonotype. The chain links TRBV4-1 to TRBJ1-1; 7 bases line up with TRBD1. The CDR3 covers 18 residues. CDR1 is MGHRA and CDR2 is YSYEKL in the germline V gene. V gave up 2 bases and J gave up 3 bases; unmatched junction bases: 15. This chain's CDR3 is CASSQSRDRVGKDTEAFF. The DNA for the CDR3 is TGCGCCAGCAGCCAAAGCCGAGACAGGGTTGGCAAGGACACTGAAGCTTTCTTT.

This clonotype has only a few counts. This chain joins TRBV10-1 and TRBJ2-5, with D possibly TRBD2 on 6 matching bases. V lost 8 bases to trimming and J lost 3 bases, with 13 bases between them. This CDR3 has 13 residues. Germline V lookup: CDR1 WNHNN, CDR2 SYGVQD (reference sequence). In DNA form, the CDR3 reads TGCGCCAGCCGAGGAGGGGATAAAGAGACCCAGTACTTC. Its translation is CASRGGDKETQYF.

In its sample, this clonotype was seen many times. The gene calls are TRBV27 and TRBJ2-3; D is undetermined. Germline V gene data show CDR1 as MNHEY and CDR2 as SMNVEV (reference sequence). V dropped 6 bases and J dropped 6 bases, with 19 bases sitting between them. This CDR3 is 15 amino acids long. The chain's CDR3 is CASSDLTRPVDTQYF. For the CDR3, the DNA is TGTGCCAGCAGCGACTTGACCCGCCCGGTGGATACGCAGTATTTT.

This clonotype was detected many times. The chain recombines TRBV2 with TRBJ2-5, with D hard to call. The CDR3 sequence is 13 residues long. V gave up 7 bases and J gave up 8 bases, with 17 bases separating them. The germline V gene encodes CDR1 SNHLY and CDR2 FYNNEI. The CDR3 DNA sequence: TGTGCCAGCAAACGATTACAAGAGATCACCCAGTACTTC. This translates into CASKRLQEITQYF.

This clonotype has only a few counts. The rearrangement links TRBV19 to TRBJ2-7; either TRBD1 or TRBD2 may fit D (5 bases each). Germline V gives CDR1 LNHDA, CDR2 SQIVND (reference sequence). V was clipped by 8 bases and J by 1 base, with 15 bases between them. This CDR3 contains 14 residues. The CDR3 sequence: CASSKERGSYEQYF. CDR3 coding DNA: TGTGCCAGTTCCAAGGAGAGGGGTTCCTACGAGCAGTACTTC. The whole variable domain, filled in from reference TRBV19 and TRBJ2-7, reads DGGITQSPKYLFRKEGQNVTLSCEQNLNHDAMYWYRQDPGQGLRLIYYSQIVNDFQKGDIAEGYSVSREKKESFPLTVTSAQKNPTAFYLCASSKERGSYEQYFGPGTRLTVT.

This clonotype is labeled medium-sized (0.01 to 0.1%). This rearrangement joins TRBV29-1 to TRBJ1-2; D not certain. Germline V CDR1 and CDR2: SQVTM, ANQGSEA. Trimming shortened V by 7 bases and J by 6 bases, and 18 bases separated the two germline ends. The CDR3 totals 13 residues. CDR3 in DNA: TGCAGCGCCGCGGGCGAGTATGCAGATGGCTACACCTTC. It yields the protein CSAAGEYADGYTF.

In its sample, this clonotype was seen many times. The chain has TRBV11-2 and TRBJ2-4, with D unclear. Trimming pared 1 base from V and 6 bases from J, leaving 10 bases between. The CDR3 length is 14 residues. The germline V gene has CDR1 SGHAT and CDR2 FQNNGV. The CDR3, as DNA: TGTGCCAGCAGCTTAGGTGGGGAAACAAACATTCAGTACTTC. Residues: CASSLGGETNIQYF.

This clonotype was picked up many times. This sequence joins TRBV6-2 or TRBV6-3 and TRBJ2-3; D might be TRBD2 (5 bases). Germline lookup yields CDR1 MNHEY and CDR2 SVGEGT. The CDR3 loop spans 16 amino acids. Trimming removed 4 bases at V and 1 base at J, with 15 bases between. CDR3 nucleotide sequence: TGTGCCAGCAGTTCCGGACTTCACGCGGGCACAGATACGCAGTATTTT. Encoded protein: CASSSGLHAGTDTQYF.

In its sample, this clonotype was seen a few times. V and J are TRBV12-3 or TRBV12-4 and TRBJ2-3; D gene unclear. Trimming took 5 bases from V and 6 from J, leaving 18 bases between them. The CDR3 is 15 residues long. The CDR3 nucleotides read TGTGCCAGCAGTCACGTGCTCAGAGCCGGGGATACGCAGTATTTT. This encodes CASSHVLRAGDTQYF.

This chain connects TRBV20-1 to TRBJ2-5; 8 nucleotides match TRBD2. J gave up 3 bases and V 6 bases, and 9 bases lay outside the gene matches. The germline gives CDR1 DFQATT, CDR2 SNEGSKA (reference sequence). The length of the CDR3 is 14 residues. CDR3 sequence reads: CSASIGGVKETQYF. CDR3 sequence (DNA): TGCAGTGCCTCCATCGGGGGGGTTAAAGAGACCCAGTACTTC.

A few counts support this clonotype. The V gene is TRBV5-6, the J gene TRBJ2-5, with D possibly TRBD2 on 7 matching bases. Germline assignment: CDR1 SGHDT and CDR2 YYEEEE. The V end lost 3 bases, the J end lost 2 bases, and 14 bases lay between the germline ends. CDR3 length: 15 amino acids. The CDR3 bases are TGTGCCAGCAGCTCCCAGGGAGGGGGTCAAGAGACCCAGTACTTC. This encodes CASSSQGGGQETQYF. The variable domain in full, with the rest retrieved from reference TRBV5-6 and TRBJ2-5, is DAGVTQSPTHLIKTRGQQVTLRCSPKSGHDTVSWYQQALGQGPQFIFQYYEEEERQRGNFPDRFSGHQFPNYSSELNVNALLLGDSALYLCASSSQGGGQETQYFGPGTRLLVL.

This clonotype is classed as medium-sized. Written as DNA, the CDR3 is TGTGCCAGCAGCTTAGCAGGGACTGAAGCTTTCTTT. The encoded protein is CASSLAGTEAFF. The rearrangement joins TRBV7-8 to TRBJ1-1; the D is unclear. V lost 0 bases and J lost 5, with 4 bases in between. CDR1 and CDR2 (germline): SGHVS, FQNEAQ. The CDR3 consists of 12 residues.

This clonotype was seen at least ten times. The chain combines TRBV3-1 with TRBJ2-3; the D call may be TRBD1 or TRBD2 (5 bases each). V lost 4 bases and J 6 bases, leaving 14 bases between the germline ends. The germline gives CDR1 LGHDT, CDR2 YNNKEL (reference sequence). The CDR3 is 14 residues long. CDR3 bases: TGTGCCAGCAGCCCCGTGGGGGACGTCGATACGCAGTATTTT. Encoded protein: CASSPVGDVDTQYF.

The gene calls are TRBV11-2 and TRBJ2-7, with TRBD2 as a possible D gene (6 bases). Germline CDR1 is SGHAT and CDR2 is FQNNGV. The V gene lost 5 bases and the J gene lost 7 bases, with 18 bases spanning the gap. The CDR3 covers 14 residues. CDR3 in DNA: TGTGCCAGCAGCCCGTGGCGGGGCTCAGGGGAGCAGTACTTC. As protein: CASSPWRGSGEQYF.

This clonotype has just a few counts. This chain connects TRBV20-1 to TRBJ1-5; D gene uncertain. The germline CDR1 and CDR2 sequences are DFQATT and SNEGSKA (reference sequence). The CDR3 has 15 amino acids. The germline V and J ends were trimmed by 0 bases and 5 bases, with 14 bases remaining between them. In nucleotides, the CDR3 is TGCAGTGCTAGAGACCCGGCGGGGAAGGATCAGCCCCAGCATTTT. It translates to CSARDPAGKDQPQHF.